This T cell receptor beta chain came from a study of blood T cell repertoires in COVID-19. Study context: Some COVID-19 samples were acute and others convalescent; all came from the United States, Italy and Spain. T cells, B-cell-depleted T cells, or PBMCs supplied cDNA or gDNA.

The CDR3 length is 13 residues. CDR1 SGHNT and CDR2 YYREEE come from the germline V gene (reference sequence). The ends were cut back, 3 bases at V and 12 bases at J, with 18 bases in the middle. The Seattle patients, enrolled during active infection, were followed longitudinally. Per the original data handling: Reference gene primers were amplified, and this amplification served to estimate nucleated cell counts. The method was immunoSEQ multiplex PCR; TCRdb's version includes in-frame clones alone and lacks a portion of them. That table is the source of V, J and clone size, and D and trimming were worked out from the DNA. The sample lists about 180,000 clones; about 87% were seen once.

This clonotype originated in a woman between 65 and 79 years old with COVID-19, enrolled during active disease. The chain uses TRBV5-4 and TRBJ1-1, with D maybe TRBD1 (5 bases). Material for sequencing was peripheral blood. CDR3: CASSSQRDSRTFF. CDR3 coding DNA: TGTGCCAGCAGCTCACAGCGGGACTCCAGAACTTTCTTT.